Listed below are T cell receptor beta chains from one sample, sequenced in a study of regulatory T cells in long-lasting Graves disease. TCRdb recomputed calls from the multiplex PCR reads with MiXCR, one row per CDR3 protein. This table holds 450,000 or so distinct CDR3 sequences, less than 25% found once. The sample in question was peripheral blood mononuclear cells (PBMCs), obtained when the disease was refractory, from a patient treated with antithyroid drugs. These receptors were taken from a female donor with Graves disease. The CDR3 runs from the conserved cysteine through the conserved F or W. Fields, in order: V gene, clone size, J gene, D gene, CDR3 DNA, CDR3 protein. D genes are given only for firm matches. Clone size, where shown, is once, few, many, or a class for clones that have expanded.

>TRBV15|NA|TRBJ2-2|TRBD2
TGTGCCACCAGCAGAGATTTCGGGAGGACGACCGGGGAGCTGTTTTTT
CATSRDFGRTTGELFF
>TRBV6-5|NA|TRBJ1-5|NA
TGTGCCAGCAGTTACTCGACAGCAAGGGTTCAGCCCCAGCATTTT
CASSYSTARVQPQHF
>TRBV27|NA|TRBJ1-2|NA
TGTGCCAGCAGTTTCCGGGACTCCCATTTGGGTGGCTACACCTTC
CASSFRDSHLGGYTF
>TRBV20-1|NA|TRBJ2-7|TRBD2
TGCAGTGCTAGTGGTAGCGGGAGAGCGTACGAGCAGTACTTC
CSASGSGRAYEQYF
>TRBV7-9|many|TRBJ1-2|NA
TGTGCCAGCAGCTTAGAAGGGGTTCCTGGCTACACCTTC
CASSLEGVPGYTF
>TRBV28|many|TRBJ2-1|NA
TGTGCCAGCAGCTTAGAAGGCTCCTACAATGAGCAGTTCTTC
CASSLEGSYNEQFF
>TRBV5-6|many|TRBJ2-6|NA
TGTGCCAGCAGCATGGCGGGGGCCAACGTCCTGACTTTC
CASSMAGANVLTF
>TRBV11-2|many|TRBJ2-2|NA
TGTGCCAGCAGCTTAGCCGGGGGCAAAACCGGGGAGCTGTTTTTT
CASSLAGGKTGELFF
>TRBV9|NA|TRBJ1-6|NA
TGTGCCAGCAGCTCCCTGGGACTGCCTAATTCACCCCTCCACTTT
CASSSLGLPNSPLHF
>TRBV28|many|TRBJ2-7|TRBD2
TGTGCCAGCAGCTTAGGCGGGAGAGGCGAGCAGTACTTC
CASSLGGRGEQYF
>TRBV15|few|TRBJ2-2|NA
TGTGCCACCAGCAGGACCCCTGAGAACGGGGAGCTGTTTTTT
CATSRTPENGELFF
>TRBV30|many|TRBJ2-7|TRBD1
TGTGCCTGGAGTGGGGGACAGCTCTGGACCTACGAGCAGTACTTC
CAWSGGQLWTYEQYF
>TRBV29-1|many|TRBJ1-2|NA
TGCAGCGTTGCGGACTATCACGGGAACTATGGCTACACCTTC
CSVADYHGNYGYTF
>TRBV12-3/TRBV12-4|few|TRBJ2-1|TRBD1
TGTGCCAGCAGGTCCGGGGGACAGGGGTTCGCTGAGCAGTTCTTC
CASRSGGQGFAEQFF
>TRBV9|few|TRBJ2-7|NA
TGTGCCAGCAGCCTAACGTTTGGTTCCGAGCAGTACTTC
CASSLTFGSEQYF
>TRBV12-3/TRBV12-4|many|TRBJ1-5|NA
TGTGCCAGCGGTGGCTCTGGCGGATCGGAGCCCCAGCATTTT
CASGGSGGSEPQHF
>TRBV14|NA|TRBJ1-1|NA
TGTGCCAGCAGCCCACTTTCCAATCCTGAAGCTTTCTTT
CASSPLSNPEAFF
>TRBV25-1|few|TRBJ2-7|NA
TGTGCCAGCAGTGATCGGGAGCACTACGAGCAGTACTTC
CASSDREHYEQYF